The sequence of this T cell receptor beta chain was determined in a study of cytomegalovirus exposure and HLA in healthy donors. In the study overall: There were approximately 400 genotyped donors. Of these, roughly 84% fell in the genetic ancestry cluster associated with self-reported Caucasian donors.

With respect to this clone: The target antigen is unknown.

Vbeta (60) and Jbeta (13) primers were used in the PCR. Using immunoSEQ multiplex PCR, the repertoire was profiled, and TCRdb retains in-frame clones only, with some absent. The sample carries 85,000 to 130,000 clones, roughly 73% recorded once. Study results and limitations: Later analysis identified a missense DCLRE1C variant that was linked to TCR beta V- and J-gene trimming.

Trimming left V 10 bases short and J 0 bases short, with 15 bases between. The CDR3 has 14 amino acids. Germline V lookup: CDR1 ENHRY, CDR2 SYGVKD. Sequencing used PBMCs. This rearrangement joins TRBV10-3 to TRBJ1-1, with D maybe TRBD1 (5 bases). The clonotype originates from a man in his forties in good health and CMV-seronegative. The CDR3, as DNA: TGTGCCACAGGAGTAGGGGACTTGAACACTGAAGCTTTCTTT. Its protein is CATGVGDLNTEAFF.